This TCR delta chain appears in the sequencing data of a study of DNA immune sequencing with unique molecular identifiers. Across the study: Genomic DNA came from γδ T cells magnetically enriched from buffy coats. Study-wide findings and caveats: In several healthy donors, top 5 TRD clonotypes exceeded half of productive molecules.

On this clone itself: Antigen: not known.

V trimming: 1 base; J trimming: 6 bases; junction bases outside the gene matches: 20. From germline, CDR1 is TSWWSYY and CDR2 QGS. CDR3 length: 20 amino acids. Primers for all 8 TRDV and 4 TRDJ genes amplified genomic DNA in 32-plex. The library had 12-nucleotide UMIs introduced over roughly 3 barcoding cycles, then a second adapter PCR. TCRdb used CATT to re-call clones from the multiplex PCR reads. There are 4,800 or so delta-chain clones in the sample; under 13% occur only once, and around half lies in the top ten. Material: gamma-delta T cells enriched from blood buffy coat, or unenriched PBMCs (not recorded which). The sequence came from a human donor in good health. This chain connects TRDV1 to TRDJ1, with 10 bases aligning to TRDD3. The J gene, not given by TCRdb, was assigned here from a germline match of the nucleotide sequence. This CDR3 reads CALGEHRILFWGISPNKLIF. The CDR3 bases are TGTGCTCTTGGGGAACATCGTATACTCTTCTGGGGGATATCCCCCAATAAACTCATCTTT.